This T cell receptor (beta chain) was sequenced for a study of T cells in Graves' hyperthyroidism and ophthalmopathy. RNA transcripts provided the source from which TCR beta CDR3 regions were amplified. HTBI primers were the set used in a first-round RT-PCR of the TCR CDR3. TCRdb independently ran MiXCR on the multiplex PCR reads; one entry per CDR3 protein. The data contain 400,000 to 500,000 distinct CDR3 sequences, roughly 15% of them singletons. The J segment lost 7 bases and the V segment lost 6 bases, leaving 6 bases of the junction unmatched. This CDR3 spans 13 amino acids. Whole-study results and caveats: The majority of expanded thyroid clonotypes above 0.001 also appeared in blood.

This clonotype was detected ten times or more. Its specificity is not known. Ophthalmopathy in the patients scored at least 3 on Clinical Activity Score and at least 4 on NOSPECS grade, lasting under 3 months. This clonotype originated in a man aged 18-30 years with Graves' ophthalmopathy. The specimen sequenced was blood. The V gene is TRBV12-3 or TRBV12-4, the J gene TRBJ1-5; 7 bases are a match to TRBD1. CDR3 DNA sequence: TGTGCCAGCAGCCCAGGGGGGTGGCAGCCCCAGCATTTT. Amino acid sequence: CASSPGGWQPQHF.